Listed below are T cell receptor beta chains from one sample, sequenced in a study of T cell repertoires in cytomegalovirus infection. Their target antigens are unknown. One entry per CDR3 protein, called by TCRdb with MiXCR from the reads. The data show about 920,000 distinct CDR3 sequences, 30% to 40% seen once. Sequences were derived from cultured CD8+ T cells from PBMCs, sampled from culture after CMV antigen stimulation. These receptors all stem from a human donor in good health (CMV status not recorded). Some clones in this sample may be carry-over from other donors' samples. The CDR3 runs from the conserved cysteine through the conserved F or W. Each record gives: clone size, V gene, J gene, D gene, CDR3 DNA, CDR3 protein. A D gene is named only where the DNA matches it firmly. Size is stated for part of the rows, as once, few or many counts, or as a class when the clone is expanded.

abundance: few
v_gene: TRBV7-8
j_gene: TRBJ2-2
d_gene: -
CDR3nt: TGTGCCAGCAGCTTAACTGGGGGACAGAACACCGGGGAGCTGTTTTTT
CDR3aa: CASSLTGGQNTGELFF

abundance: few
v_gene: TRBV6-5
j_gene: TRBJ2-5
d_gene: TRBD2
CDR3nt: TGTGCCAGCACCAAGACTAGCGGCCTGGAAGAGACCCAGTACTTC
CDR3aa: CASTKTSGLEETQYF

abundance: -
v_gene: TRBV6-2/TRBV6-3
j_gene: TRBJ2-3
d_gene: TRBD2
CDR3nt: TGTGCCAGCAGTTACTCTGAGCGGGGGGGCACAGATACGCAGTATTTT
CDR3aa: CASSYSERGGTDTQYF

abundance: -
v_gene: TRBV27
j_gene: TRBJ2-3
d_gene: TRBD2
CDR3nt: TGTGCCAGCAGTTCCCCGCCGGGAGGTACGCAGTATTTT
CDR3aa: CASSSPPGGTQYF

abundance: few
v_gene: TRBV5-1
j_gene: TRBJ2-3
d_gene: -
CDR3nt: TGCGCCAGCAGCTTGGAACCCGTTACTGGCACAGATACGCAGTATTTT
CDR3aa: CASSLEPVTGTDTQYF

abundance: -
v_gene: TRBV12-3/TRBV12-4
j_gene: TRBJ2-5
d_gene: TRBD2
CDR3nt: TGTGCCAGCAGTTGTAGCGGGGGGGTCCACGAGACCCAGTACTTC
CDR3aa: CASSCSGGVHETQYF

abundance: once
v_gene: TRBV11-2
j_gene: TRBJ2-1
d_gene: -
CDR3nt: TGTGCCAGCACTGGGGTGGGTTGGAATGAGCAGTTCTTC
CDR3aa: CASTGVGWNEQFF

abundance: -
v_gene: TRBV14
j_gene: TRBJ2-1
d_gene: TRBD1
CDR3nt: TGTGCCAGCAGCCCCCGGACAGGAGCTACTACCTACAATGAGCAGTTCTTC
CDR3aa: CASSPRTGATTYNEQFF

abundance: -
v_gene: TRBV6-6
j_gene: TRBJ2-1
d_gene: -
CDR3nt: TGTGCCAGCAGTTACACAAACCTCAATAATGAGCAGTTCTTC
CDR3aa: CASSYTNLNNEQFF

abundance: few
v_gene: TRBV6-1
j_gene: TRBJ1-1
d_gene: -
CDR3nt: TGTGCCAGCAGTTACACCTTTGAAGCTTTCTTT
CDR3aa: CASSYTFEAFF

abundance: -
v_gene: TRBV7-8
j_gene: TRBJ1-1
d_gene: -
CDR3nt: TGTGCCAGCAGCCCGAAAATGGGGGGCACTGAAGCTTTCTTT
CDR3aa: CASSPKMGGTEAFF

abundance: -
v_gene: TRBV5-5
j_gene: TRBJ2-7
d_gene: TRBD1
CDR3nt: TGTGCCAGCAGTTCTGGGACAGGGGTGGACGAGCAGTACTTC
CDR3aa: CASSSGTGVDEQYF

abundance: few
v_gene: TRBV28
j_gene: TRBJ1-2
d_gene: -
CDR3nt: TGTGCCAGCAGTTTTCCAATTCTCACAGGACCACTCTATGGCTACACCTTC
CDR3aa: CASSFPILTGPLYGYTF

abundance: -
v_gene: TRBV7-8
j_gene: TRBJ2-5
d_gene: TRBD2
CDR3nt: TGTGCCAGCAGCCCCCGAACTAGCGGGGGGGTGTACCAAGAGACCCAGTACTTC
CDR3aa: CASSPRTSGGVYQETQYF

abundance: -
v_gene: TRBV7-2
j_gene: TRBJ1-2
d_gene: TRBD1
CDR3nt: TGTGCCAGCAGCTCCGCTTCGAGAGGGGGCCTTGGCTACACCTTC
CDR3aa: CASSSASRGGLGYTF

abundance: many
v_gene: TRBV7-2
j_gene: TRBJ1-4
d_gene: -
CDR3nt: TGTGCCAGCAGCTCAGATGCAACTAATGAAAAACTGTTTTTT
CDR3aa: CASSSDATNEKLFF

abundance: few
v_gene: TRBV9
j_gene: TRBJ1-1
d_gene: -
CDR3nt: TGTGCCAGCAGCGTCTCGGGGCTGAACACTGAAGCTTTCTTT
CDR3aa: CASSVSGLNTEAFF

abundance: few
v_gene: TRBV27
j_gene: TRBJ2-3
d_gene: -
CDR3nt: TGTGCCAGCAACCCCAGCGGTCGCGGAGATACGCAGTATTTT
CDR3aa: CASNPSGRGDTQYF

abundance: -
v_gene: TRBV12-5
j_gene: TRBJ2-1
d_gene: -
CDR3nt: TGTGCTAGTGCAGACCACAATGAGCAGTTCTTC
CDR3aa: CASADHNEQFF

abundance: once
v_gene: TRBV2
j_gene: TRBJ2-2
d_gene: TRBD1
CDR3nt: TGTGCCAGCAGTGATTTTACAGGGGAAACCGGGGAGCTGTTTTTT
CDR3aa: CASSDFTGETGELFF

abundance: -
v_gene: TRBV11-2
j_gene: TRBJ2-7
d_gene: -
CDR3nt: TGTGCCAGCAGCCAATTAGGGGCAGCCTACGAGCAGTACTTC
CDR3aa: CASSQLGAAYEQYF

abundance: -
v_gene: TRBV27
j_gene: TRBJ2-7
d_gene: -
CDR3nt: TGTGCCAGCAGTCCACGGACCGCCGACGACGAGCAGTACTTC
CDR3aa: CASSPRTADDEQYF

abundance: -
v_gene: TRBV10-3
j_gene: TRBJ2-5
d_gene: TRBD2
CDR3nt: TGTGCCATCAGTGTAGCGGGGGGGCCGAGATGGGAGACCCAGTACTTC
CDR3aa: CAISVAGGPRWETQYF

abundance: -
v_gene: TRBV4-1
j_gene: TRBJ1-3
d_gene: -
CDR3nt: TGCGCCAGCAGCCCGGACGCCGGCTCTGGAAACACCATATATTTT
CDR3aa: CASSPDAGSGNTIYF

abundance: -
v_gene: TRBV7-4
j_gene: TRBJ2-1
d_gene: -
CDR3nt: TGTGCCAGCAGCGACCGACCTGGGGCCAATGAGCAGTTCTTC
CDR3aa: CASSDRPGANEQFF

abundance: -
v_gene: TRBV7-9
j_gene: TRBJ1-3
d_gene: -
CDR3nt: TGTGCCAGCAGCTTCGTCCAGGGACGGGGTGGAAACACCATATATTTT
CDR3aa: CASSFVQGRGGNTIYF

abundance: -
v_gene: TRBV7-6
j_gene: TRBJ2-3
d_gene: -
CDR3nt: TGTGCCAGCAGCTTAGGGCAGGGGGGTAGCACAGATACGCAGTATTTT
CDR3aa: CASSLGQGGSTDTQYF

abundance: few
v_gene: TRBV14
j_gene: TRBJ2-1
d_gene: -
CDR3nt: TGTGCCAGCAGCCAAGTGGGGATGGCCCCCTACAATGAGCAGTTCTTC
CDR3aa: CASSQVGMAPYNEQFF

abundance: -
v_gene: TRBV7-8
j_gene: TRBJ1-5
d_gene: TRBD1
CDR3nt: TGTGCCAGCAGCTTAGAAGGGACAGGGTTCCAGCCCCAGCATTTT
CDR3aa: CASSLEGTGFQPQHF

abundance: once
v_gene: TRBV5-5
j_gene: TRBJ1-2
d_gene: -
CDR3nt: TGTGCCAGCAGCTTGTGGGACGGGGGCGGCTATGGCTACACCTTC
CDR3aa: CASSLWDGGGYGYTF

abundance: -
v_gene: TRBV2
j_gene: TRBJ2-1
d_gene: TRBD2
CDR3nt: TGTGCCAGCAGTAAACTAGGACTAGCGGGGCCCAACAATGAGCAGTTCTTC
CDR3aa: CASSKLGLAGPNNEQFF

abundance: -
v_gene: TRBV7-2
j_gene: TRBJ1-1
d_gene: TRBD1
CDR3nt: TGTGCCAGCAGCTTAGTCGGCAGGGGGGAAGCTTTCTTT
CDR3aa: CASSLVGRGEAFF

abundance: many
v_gene: TRBV7-2
j_gene: TRBJ2-4
d_gene: -
CDR3nt: TGTGCCAGCAGCTTAGTAGACGGGGGTCGGCGGGACATTCAGTACTTC
CDR3aa: CASSLVDGGRRDIQYF

abundance: -
v_gene: TRBV7-9
j_gene: TRBJ2-1
d_gene: -
CDR3nt: TGTGCCAGCAGCTTAGAAGGCGGGGCCTGGAATGAGCAGTTCTTC
CDR3aa: CASSLEGGAWNEQFF

abundance: -
v_gene: TRBV10-3
j_gene: TRBJ1-6
d_gene: TRBD1
CDR3nt: TGTGCCATCAGTAACTCCGGGACAGGGAATTCACCCCCCCACTTT
CDR3aa: CAISNSGTGNSPPHF

abundance: few
v_gene: TRBV5-5
j_gene: TRBJ2-5
d_gene: -
CDR3nt: TGTGCCAGCAGCTCGGCCGAGGACAGAGGCCTGGAGACCCAGTACTTC
CDR3aa: CASSSAEDRGLETQYF

abundance: few
v_gene: TRBV5-6
j_gene: TRBJ2-1
d_gene: TRBD2
CDR3nt: TGTGCCAGCAGCGGAACTAGCGGGGGGCTGGGGGAGCAGTTCTTC
CDR3aa: CASSGTSGGLGEQFF

abundance: many
v_gene: TRBV7-8
j_gene: TRBJ1-2
d_gene: -
CDR3nt: TGTGCCAGCAGCCTCTCTGTTTCTGGGGGCGTGATAGACGGCTACACCTTC
CDR3aa: CASSLSVSGGVIDGYTF

abundance: -
v_gene: TRBV6-6
j_gene: TRBJ2-2
d_gene: -
CDR3nt: TGTGCCAGCAGTTACTCAGCAGGAGGCGGCGGGGAGCTGTTTTTT
CDR3aa: CASSYSAGGGGELFF

abundance: -
v_gene: TRBV7-8
j_gene: TRBJ2-2
d_gene: -
CDR3nt: TGTGCCAGCAGCTTGCAACTAGGGTCCTCCGGGGAGCTGTTTTTT
CDR3aa: CASSLQLGSSGELFF

abundance: few
v_gene: TRBV4-1
j_gene: TRBJ2-3
d_gene: -
CDR3nt: TGCGCCAGCAGCCATACTCTTTTCAGAACTAGCACAGATACGCAGTATTTT
CDR3aa: CASSHTLFRTSTDTQYF

abundance: -
v_gene: TRBV12-3/TRBV12-4
j_gene: TRBJ2-5
d_gene: -
CDR3nt: TGTGCCAGCAGCACTAACGACAGGCGGGAGACCCAGTACTTC
CDR3aa: CASSTNDRRETQYF

abundance: few
v_gene: TRBV9
j_gene: TRBJ2-2
d_gene: -
CDR3nt: TGTGCCAGCAGCGTAGAACTCCTTAACACCGGGGAGCTGTTTTTT
CDR3aa: CASSVELLNTGELFF

abundance: -
v_gene: TRBV10-3
j_gene: TRBJ2-1
d_gene: TRBD2
CDR3nt: TGTGCCATCAGTGAGTTCGGTAGCGGGGGCCCTCCCCCGAACAATGAGCAGTTCTTC
CDR3aa: CAISEFGSGGPPPNNEQFF

abundance: -
v_gene: TRBV7-8
j_gene: TRBJ1-2
d_gene: -
CDR3nt: TGTGCCAGCAGCTCCGGGTCGAGGGGCTCGATTGATGGCTACACCTTC
CDR3aa: CASSSGSRGSIDGYTF

abundance: many
v_gene: TRBV7-2
j_gene: TRBJ2-3
d_gene: -
CDR3nt: TGTGCCAGCAGCCTGACGGGATTCGCGGGCGGTACGCAGTATTTT
CDR3aa: CASSLTGFAGGTQYF

abundance: -
v_gene: TRBV6-8
j_gene: TRBJ2-6
d_gene: -
CDR3nt: TGTGCCAGCAGTGACCCCACCAACGTCCTGACTTTC
CDR3aa: CASSDPTNVLTF

abundance: -
v_gene: TRBV29-1
j_gene: TRBJ1-1
d_gene: -
CDR3nt: TGCAGCGCCGCTGATCGGACTCACTACACTGAAGCTTTCTTT
CDR3aa: CSAADRTHYTEAFF

abundance: -
v_gene: TRBV12-5
j_gene: TRBJ2-4
d_gene: TRBD2
CDR3nt: TGTGCTAGTGGACTGACTAGCGGGGGGCCCTACAAAAACATTCAGTACTTC
CDR3aa: CASGLTSGGPYKNIQYF

abundance: -
v_gene: TRBV19
j_gene: TRBJ2-7
d_gene: -
CDR3nt: TGTGCCAGTAGTATGGTAGCCAACTCCTACGAGCAGTACTTC
CDR3aa: CASSMVANSYEQYF

abundance: -
v_gene: TRBV19
j_gene: TRBJ2-1
d_gene: -
CDR3nt: TGTGCCAGTGGGTTGGAGCAGTTCTTC
CDR3aa: CASGLEQFF

abundance: -
v_gene: TRBV4-1
j_gene: TRBJ1-4
d_gene: TRBD1
CDR3nt: TGCGCCAGCAGCCTTAGGACAGGGAGGGAAACAACTAATGAAAAACTGTTTTTT
CDR3aa: CASSLRTGRETTNEKLFF

abundance: -
v_gene: TRBV12-3/TRBV12-4
j_gene: TRBJ2-7
d_gene: TRBD1
CDR3nt: TGTGCCAGCAGACGACAGGGCTCTCACGAGCAGTACTTC
CDR3aa: CASRRQGSHEQYF

abundance: -
v_gene: TRBV7-6
j_gene: TRBJ2-5
d_gene: TRBD1
CDR3nt: TGTGCCAGCGGCACCCGGGACAGGGGATCAGAGACCCAGTACTTC
CDR3aa: CASGTRDRGSETQYF

abundance: few
v_gene: TRBV6-6
j_gene: TRBJ2-5
d_gene: TRBD1
CDR3nt: TGTGCCAGCAGTCGGACAGGCCAAGAGACCCAGTACTTC
CDR3aa: CASSRTGQETQYF

abundance: few
v_gene: TRBV12-3/TRBV12-4
j_gene: TRBJ2-3
d_gene: TRBD2
CDR3nt: TGTGCCAGCAACCCACTAGCGGGGGCAGATACGCAGTATTTT
CDR3aa: CASNPLAGADTQYF

abundance: few
v_gene: TRBV7-8
j_gene: TRBJ1-1
d_gene: -
CDR3nt: TGTGCCAGCAGCCCACGTCGAAGAGGGCAAGTAGACACTGAAGCTTTCTTT
CDR3aa: CASSPRRRGQVDTEAFF